The present TCR beta chain was sequenced within a study of blood T cells in healthy people across ages. Study results and caveats: Measured against age, TCR beta diversity per million T cells decreased in a roughly linear manner.

To note about this clonotype: What it binds is not known.

The V gene end was trimmed by 5 bases and the J gene end by 6 bases; junction bases not matched to a gene: 13. CDR1 and CDR2 from the germline V gene are MNHNY and SVGAGI (reference sequence). This CDR3 is built from 16 residues. PCR was performed a second time for about 7 to 12 cycles using a sample-barcoded 5' primer and a J-beta primer mix. Via MiXCR, TCRdb re-called the 5' RACE reads, giving one row per CDR3 protein. The sample records 800,000 to 1,300,000 distinct CDR3 sequences, around 27% being singletons. The same data also went into a second study, on T cells of mothers and their children. This second report adds: The overlap seen between related mothers and children slightly exceeded that of unrelated pairs, though not significantly.

The clonotype comes from a girl aged 2-9 years in good health. The J gene is TRBJ2-3, the V gene TRBV6-6, with 8 bases that match TRBD2. Sample: blood. Here the CDR3 DNA reads TGTGCCAGCAGTCGACTAGCGCCCGTCTCCTACGATACGCAGTATTTT. It translates to CASSRLAPVSYDTQYF.